This T cell receptor beta chain was recorded in a study of T cell responses to AZD1222 COVID-19 vaccine. It was second doses at about 4 or about 12 weeks that were pooled. Points on this clone: The target antigen is unknown.

The assay was immunoSEQ multiplex PCR, and TCRdb's table has in-frame clones only and misses some. The sample has 150,000 or so clones; around 93% are singletons. Trimming pared 0 bases from V and 5 bases from J, leaving 19 bases between. Germline CDR1 and CDR2: LGHDT and YNNKEL (reference sequence). The CDR3 is made up of 17 amino acids. Whole-study findings and limits: Breadth and depth of Spike-specific TCRs rose after two AZD1222 doses.

This sequence joins TRBV3-1 (or the pseudogene TRBV3-2) and TRBJ1-1; D gene unclear. This clonotype was sampled from an adult who received the AZD1222 COVID-19 vaccine. This material consisted of peripheral blood, taken 28 days after the second AZD1222 dose. This CDR3 is CASSQDSLGGVRTEAFF. The CDR3 DNA sequence: TGTGCCAGCAGCCAAGATTCCCTGGGTGGAGTCCGAACTGAAGCTTTCTTT.